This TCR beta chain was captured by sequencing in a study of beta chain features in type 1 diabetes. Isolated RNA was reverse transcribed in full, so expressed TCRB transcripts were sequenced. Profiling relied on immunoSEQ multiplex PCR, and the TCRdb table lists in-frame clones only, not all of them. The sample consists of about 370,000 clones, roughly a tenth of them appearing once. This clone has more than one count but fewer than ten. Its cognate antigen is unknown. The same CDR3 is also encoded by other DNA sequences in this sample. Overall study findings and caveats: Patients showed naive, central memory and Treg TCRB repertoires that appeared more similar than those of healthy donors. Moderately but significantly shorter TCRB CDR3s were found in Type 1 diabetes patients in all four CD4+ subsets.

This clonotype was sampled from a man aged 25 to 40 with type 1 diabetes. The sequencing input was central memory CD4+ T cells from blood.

The CDR3 spells CASSPGTATDTQYF. CDR3 nucleotides: TGCGCCAGCAGCCCCGGGACCGCCACAGATACGCAGTATTTT. V and J are TRBV5-1 and TRBJ2-3; possibly TRBD1 or TRBD2 for D (5 bases each). The CDR3 runs 14 residues. V was shortened by 4 bases and J by 2 bases, with 11 bases between the two germline ends. Germline values: CDR1 SGHRS, CDR2 YFSETQ.